The following is a T cell receptor beta chain sequence with its context. The sample is drawn from a study of T cell changes during pregnancy in multiple sclerosis. Assay used: immunoSEQ multiplex PCR; TCRdb lists only in-frame clones, some missing. The sample comprises 47,000 or so clones, around 94% of which are singletons, and under 0.55% rests with the top ten. The source of this sequence is a female donor with multiple sclerosis, enrolled in a pregnancy study. The material sequenced was CD4+ T cells from peripheral blood mononuclear cells, taken in the first trimester of pregnancy.

Here the CDR3 reads CASSKGTVTDTQYF. CDR3 sequence (DNA): TGCGCCAGCAGCAAAGGGACAGTGACAGATACGCAGTATTTT. This chain connects TRBV5-1 to TRBJ2-3, with TRBD1 matching over 7 bases. Germline-derived CDR1 and CDR2 are SGHRS and YFSETQ. Unmatched junction bases numbered 5, after V lost 4 bases and J lost 3 bases. The CDR3 contains 14 residues.